This T cell receptor beta chain was sequenced for a study of blood T cell repertoires in COVID-19. Study as a whole: The United States, Italy and Spain provided the acute and convalescent COVID-19 samples. Nucleic acid was either cDNA or gDNA, and it came from T cells, B-cell-depleted T cells, or PBMCs.

Trimming pared 6 bases from V and 4 bases from J, leaving 18 bases between. CDR1 is SNHLY, CDR2 FYNNEI, per germline. CDR3 length equals 15 residues. Per the original methods: Reference gene primer amplification yielded estimated nucleated cell counts. Profiling relied on immunoSEQ multiplex PCR, and the TCRdb table lists in-frame clones only, not all of them. Clone size and V and J calls were adopted from that table, with D and trimming inferred from the DNA. The profile shows fewer than 150,000 clones, approximately 83% of them singletons. This sequence joins TRBV2 and TRBJ1-2; tentatively, D is TRBD1 (5 bases). Sequenced sample: peripheral blood. The sequence derives from a woman in her forties or fifties who had recovered from COVID-19. CDR3 bases: TGTGCCAGCAGAACACAGGTGGCAGGGATCTATGGCTACACCTTC. This encodes CASRTQVAGIYGYTF.